A single sample gave rise to the 7 T cell receptor beta chains below, sequenced in a study of HIV-infected patients and healthy controls. Follow-up blood was drawn about 14 weeks, roughly three months, after antiretroviral therapy began. The repertoire came from unfractionated whole blood and reflected all unsorted peripheral T cells. Reverse transcription used approximately 500 ng RNA and constant-region primers for alpha and beta. Separate chain-specific third strand synthesis with multiplexing indices produced the alpha and beta libraries. TCRdb itself ran the 5' RACE reads through MiXCR, one entry per CDR3 protein. The profile shows around 20,000 distinct CDR3 sequences, 8.5% of them singletons. The material was blood, obtained during antiretroviral therapy. The receptors derive from an adult with HIV infection.

J is TRBJ2-2 and V is TRBV7-3; 12 positions agree with TRBD2. The CDR3 consists of 17 residues. The germline gives CDR1 SGHTA, CDR2 FQGTGA. With 5 bases clipped from V and 1 base from J, the junction kept 5 bases outside the gene matches. The CDR3 DNA reads as TGTGCCAGCAGCCGGACTAGCGGGACTTTGAACACCGGGGAGCTGTTTTTT. Encoded protein: CASSRTSGTLNTGELFF.

This clonotype has at least ten counts. This chain links TRBV6-2 or TRBV6-3 with TRBJ1-5, with 10 nucleotides matching TRBD1. This CDR3 region has 14 residues. Germline CDR1 reads MNHEY; CDR2 reads SVGEGT. The trim removed 5 bases at V and 8 bases at J, leaving 6 bases unmatched. The CDR3 protein is CASSPDRGREPQHF. The CDR3 DNA reads as TGTGCCAGCAGTCCCGACAGGGGGCGAGAGCCCCAGCATTTT.

This clonotype was seen many times. The chain employs TRBV6-5 and TRBJ2-3, with 8 bases lining up with TRBD1. J lost 4 bases, V lost 5 bases, and 8 bases had no gene match. The CDR3 is 15 residues long. Germline loops: CDR1 MNHEY, CDR2 SVGAGI. The CDR3 DNA reads TGTGCCAGCAGTCGCCAGGGGGCTCGTTCAGATACGCAGTATTTT. Translating gives CASSRQGARSDTQYF.

This clonotype came up many times. This chain connects TRBV21-1 to TRBJ1-5. TRBV21-1 is noted as a pseudogene. This CDR3 spans 13 amino acids. Here the CDR3 DNA reads TGTGCCAGCGCCAACAGAGACAATCAGCCCCAGCATTTT. As protein: CASANRDNQPQHF.

In this sample, this clonotype turned up many times. This chain connects TRBV4-2 to TRBJ2-1, with D perhaps given as TRBD1 or TRBD2 (5 bases each). V gave up 3 bases and J gave up 2 bases, with 14 bases separating them. CDR1 and CDR2 (germline): LGHNA, YNFKEQ. The CDR3 is 16 amino acids. The CDR3 DNA is TGTGCCAGCAGCCAGTCCGGGGCCCCAGCCTACAATGAGCAGTTCTTC. Encoded protein: CASSQSGAPAYNEQFF.

In this sample, this clonotype turned up many times. The chain couples TRBV5-1 to TRBJ2-5, with D unresolved. The V end was cut by 2 bases, the J end by 2 bases, with 7 bases between. The CDR3 is made up of 13 amino acids. Germline V gene data show CDR1 as SGHRS and CDR2 as YFSETQ. CDR3 sequence (DNA): TGCGCCAGCAGCTTACGAGTGCAAGAGACCCAGTACTTC. Protein sequence: CASSLRVQETQYF.

The rearrangement links TRBV6-1 to TRBJ1-1, with D unresolved. Trimming took 6 bases from V and 1 from J, leaving 15 bases between them. This CDR3 has 15 amino acids. Germline V gives CDR1 MNHNS, CDR2 SASEGT. The DNA of the CDR3 is TGTGCCAGCAGGGAAAACCTGTCCAGGAACACTGAAGCTTTCTTT. Amino acids: CASRENLSRNTEAFF.